This entry lists 28 T cell receptor beta chains sequenced from one sample in a study of blood T cell repertoires in COVID-19. TCRdb's table, derived via immunoSEQ multiplex PCR, lists solely in-frame clones and lacks some. Found here are tens of thousands of clones, roughly 89% of them singletons; the top ten hold 15%. Sequencing input: peripheral blood. The receptors originated from a man aged 60 to 69 with active COVID-19.

With respect to this clone: At one end the junction does not follow the germline gene, possibly because of a read error. This rearrangement joins TRBV7-2 to TRBJ1-1; D remains ambiguous. The germline gives CDR1 SGHTA, CDR2 FQGNSA. The CDR3 totals 14 residues. The CDR3 DNA reads as TGTGCCAGCAGCTTAGGGCGGGTGAACGCTGAAGCTTTCTTT. As protein: CASSLGRVNAEAFF.

The chain is built from TRBV7-9 and TRBJ1-3, with D possibly TRBD1 on 5 matching bases. This CDR3 spans 18 amino acids. Germline CDR1 SEHNR, CDR2 FQNEAQ (reference sequence). Trimming left V 1 base short and J 2 bases short, with 18 bases between. The DNA for the CDR3 is TGTGCCAGCAGCTTAGGAGGTTTATACGGGGGAACTGGAAACACCATATATTTT. The encoded protein is CASSLGGLYGGTGNTIYF.

The chain is built from TRBV3-1 (or the pseudogene TRBV3-2) and TRBJ2-5; TRBD1 agrees at 8 bases. The CDR3 spans 15 residues. The germline gives CDR1 LGHDT, CDR2 YNNKEL (reference sequence). V lost 0 bases, J lost 5 bases, and 5 bases stayed unmatched. Written as DNA, the CDR3 is TGTGCCAGCAGCCAAGAGGCAGGGGGCGCGGAGACCCAGTACTTC. This translates into CASSQEAGGAETQYF.

The chain joins TRBV7-9 to TRBJ2-7; D perhaps matches TRBD1 (6 bases). This CDR3 is 14 amino acids long. Germline V gene data show CDR1 as SEHNR and CDR2 as FQNEAQ (reference sequence). Trimming left V 1 base short and J 7 bases short, with 14 bases between. CDR3 loop: CASSLGGQGSEQYF. The CDR3 DNA follows: TGTGCCAGCAGCTTAGGGGGTCAGGGGTCGGAGCAGTACTTC.

The genes are TRBV2 and TRBJ2-3; 8 positions match TRBD1. Germline CDR1 SNHLY, CDR2 FYNNEI. Trimming cost V 7 bases and J 1 base; bases outside gene matches: 10. This CDR3 has 16 residues. The DNA for the CDR3 is TGTGCCAGCACCACGAGGGGGACAGGCGGCACAGATACGCAGTATTTT. It encodes CASTTRGTGGTDTQYF.

The CDR3 bases are TGTGCCAGCAGGTCGGCTAAGGGGATCACTGAAGCTTTCTTT. Translated: CASRSAKGITEAFF. This chain connects TRBV2 to TRBJ1-1; D possibly corresponds to TRBD1 (5 bases). Germline CDR1 and CDR2: SNHLY and FYNNEI. V lost 6 bases to trimming and J lost 4 bases, with 15 bases between them. CDR3 size: 14 residues.

This clone has only a few counts. The V gene is TRBV29-1, the J gene TRBJ2-5, with 10 bases fitting TRBD2. CDR3 size: 17 residues. CDR1 and CDR2 (germline): SQVTM, ANQGSEA. With 2 bases clipped from V and 5 bases from J, the junction kept 14 bases outside the gene matches. CDR3 in DNA: TGCAGCGTTGAAACCCCGGTTAGCGGGAGGAGTCAGGAGACCCAGTACTTC. This sequence encodes CSVETPVSGRSQETQYF.

The chain has TRBV13 and TRBJ2-1, with D unresolved. Germline V lookup: CDR1 PRHDT, CDR2 FYEKMQ (reference sequence). V gave up 4 bases and J gave up 7 bases, with 11 bases separating them. The CDR3 runs to 13 residues. The CDR3 DNA reads TGTGCCAGCAGCTCGATTAGCTGGAATGAGCAGTTCTTC. The encoded protein is CASSSISWNEQFF.

The CDR3 DNA reads as TGTGCCAGCAGCTTAGGAGCGGCAGATACGCAGTATTTT. Encoded protein: CASSLGAADTQYF. The chain couples TRBV7-2 to TRBJ2-3; a possible D gene is TRBD2 (5 bases). V was clipped by 1 base and J by 4 bases, with 6 bases between them. The germline gives CDR1 SGHTA, CDR2 FQGNSA. The CDR3 runs 13 residues.

This chain connects TRBV28 to TRBJ1-5; D is undetermined. CDR1 MDHEN and CDR2 SYDVKM come from the germline V gene. Trimming left V 7 bases short and J 6 bases short, with 10 bases between. The CDR3 is made up of 12 amino acids. CDR3 DNA sequence: TGTGCCAGCATGCGGGGTGGTCAGCCCCAGCATTTT. Amino acids: CASMRGGQPQHF.

The rearrangement uses TRBV7-9 and TRBJ1-4, with D hard to call. The CDR3 contains 14 residues. Germline V gives CDR1 SEHNR, CDR2 FQNEAQ (reference sequence). The V end lost 3 bases, the J end lost 5 bases, and 10 bases lay between the germline ends. CDR3 residues: CASSFAGLNEKLFF. Written as DNA, the CDR3 is TGTGCCAGCAGCTTTGCGGGGTTGAATGAAAAACTGTTTTTT. The full variable domain, completed using reference TRBV7-9 and TRBJ1-4, is DTGVSQNPRHKITKRGQNVTFRCDPISEHNRLYWYRQTLGQGPEFLTYFQNEAQLEKSRLLSDRFSAERPKGSFSTLEIQRTEQGDSAMYLCASSFAGLNEKLFFGSGTQLSVL.

The rearrangement links TRBV5-4 to TRBJ1-1, with TRBD1 identical over 8 bases. J lost 3 bases, V lost 0 bases, and 4 bases had no gene match. Germline-derived CDR1 and CDR2 are SGHNT and YYREEE (reference sequence). This CDR3 region has 15 residues. The CDR3 is CASSLVGTGHTEAFF. The CDR3 region has the DNA TGTGCCAGCAGCTTGGTCGGGACAGGACACACTGAAGCTTTCTTT.

This clone came up once. The genes are TRBV19 and TRBJ1-4, with D hard to call. Germline V gene lookup returns CDR1 LNHDA and CDR2 SQIVND (reference sequence). CDR3 length equals 13 residues. The V gene lost 5 bases and the J gene lost 3 bases, with 7 bases spanning the gap. The CDR3 nucleotides read TGTGCCAGTAGTGAGGTACCTAATGAAAAACTGTTTTTT. Translating it yields CASSEVPNEKLFF.

This clone was observed a few times. The chain combines TRBV28 with TRBJ2-7; TRBD1 matches 11 bases. With V trimmed by 4 bases and J by 7 bases, 3 bases remained unmatched. The CDR3 has 13 residues. Per germline, CDR1 MDHEN and CDR2 SYDVKM. For the CDR3, the DNA is TGTGCCAGCAGTTCGGGACAGGGGGGAGAGCAGTACTTC. This codes for CASSSGQGGEQYF.

The V gene is TRBV7-9, the J gene TRBJ1-3; possible D gene TRBD1, 5 bases. The CDR3 runs 15 residues. CDR1 is SEHNR, CDR2 FQNEAQ, per germline (reference sequence). V was cut by 3 bases and J by 0 bases, with 9 bases left in between. The CDR3 here is CASSFWGLSGNTIYF. The DNA for the CDR3 is TGTGCCAGCAGCTTCTGGGGCCTCTCTGGAAACACCATATATTTT.

J is TRBJ2-7 and V is TRBV18; 8 bases fit TRBD2. V dropped 0 bases and J dropped 0; count of bases not matched to a gene: 4. This CDR3 has 16 residues. Germline CDR1 reads KGHSH; CDR2 reads LQKENI. In DNA form, the CDR3 reads TGTGCCAGCTCACCACCGGCCGGGGGGGCCTCCTACGAGCAGTACTTC. Its protein product is CASSPPAGGASYEQYF.

The chain links TRBV6-6 to TRBJ1-1, with 7 bases lining up with TRBD1. The CDR3 has 13 residues. The J segment lost 2 bases and the V segment lost 5 bases, leaving 2 bases of the junction unmatched. Germline CDR1 reads MNHNY; CDR2 reads SVGAGI (reference sequence). The CDR3 DNA reads TGTGCCAGCAGTGGGGACAGCAACACTGAAGCTTTCTTT. Amino acids: CASSGDSNTEAFF.

CDR3: CASSPNPSSYNEQFF. The CDR3 DNA is TGTGCCAGCAGCCCAAACCCGAGCTCCTACAATGAGCAGTTCTTC. The chain is built from TRBV11-2 and TRBJ2-1, with unresolved D. The germline gives CDR1 SGHAT, CDR2 FQNNGV. V gave up 5 bases and J gave up 0 bases, with 11 bases separating them. The CDR3 totals 15 residues.

J is TRBJ2-5 and V is TRBV19; the match to TRBD1 covers 7 bases. The CDR3 has 13 residues. The V and J ends lost 6 bases and 2 bases, in that order; junction bases with no gene match: 3. Germline V lookup: CDR1 LNHDA, CDR2 SQIVND (reference sequence). As DNA, the CDR3 is TGTGCCAGTAGCACGACAGGGCAAGAGACCCAGTACTTC. Translated: CASSTTGQETQYF.

The chain carries TRBV12-1 and TRBJ2-7; TRBD1, as called in the table, went unchecked against the DNA. TRBV12-1 is recorded as a pseudogene. The CDR3 length is 17 residues. The CDR3 nucleotides are TGTGCCAGCAGCTTTGCACCGATGACAGGGTCGAAAAACGAGCAGTACTTC. This sequence encodes CASSFAPMTGSKNEQYF.

V usage is TRBV20-1 and J usage is TRBJ2-5; tentatively, D is TRBD1 (6 bases). The length of the CDR3 is 11 residues. V lost 6 bases to trimming and J lost 3 bases, with 8 bases between them. From germline, CDR1 is DFQATT and CDR2 SNEGSKA (reference sequence). CDR3 in DNA: TGCAGTGCAAGGACAGAAGAGACCCAGTACTTC. Its protein product is CSARTEETQYF.

The chain couples TRBV5-5 to TRBJ2-7; tentatively, D is TRBD1 (6 bases). Germline V gene lookup returns CDR1 SGHKS and CDR2 YYEKEE (reference sequence). The CDR3 extends over 15 amino acids. Trimming took 3 bases from V and 4 from J, leaving 17 bases between them. Here the CDR3 DNA reads TGTGCCAGCAGCTCATACCCGGGACACCTATACGAGCAGTACTTC. Translating it yields CASSSYPGHLYEQYF.

The chain combines TRBV6-2 or TRBV6-3 with TRBJ2-3, with TRBD2 matching over 7 bases. Germline CDR1 MNHEY, CDR2 SVGEGT. The ends lost 4 bases at V and 2 bases at J; junction bases unmatched: 6. The CDR3 sequence is 15 residues long. The CDR3 reads CASSSLRGNTDTQYF. The CDR3 bases are TGTGCCAGCAGTTCCTTGCGGGGGAACACAGATACGCAGTATTTT.

V is TRBV5-1 and J is TRBJ1-2, with a weak D call TRBD1 (5 bases). The CDR3 has 13 amino acids. Trimming shortened V by 0 bases and J by 7 bases, and 10 bases separated the two germline ends. Germline assignment: CDR1 SGHRS and CDR2 YFSETQ. CDR3 sequence reads: CASSLEGRAGYTF. Written as DNA, the CDR3 is TGCGCCAGCAGCTTGGAGGGGCGCGCTGGCTACACCTTC.

This rearrangement joins TRBV2 to TRBJ2-2; TRBD1 matches 9 bases. The CDR3 extends over 16 amino acids. With 11 bases clipped from V and 1 base from J, the junction kept 11 bases outside the gene matches. CDR1 and CDR2 from the germline V gene are SNHLY and FYNNEI. The CDR3 region has the DNA TGTGCCTCCCGGGCCGGGACAGGGAGGAACACCGGGGAGCTGTTTTTT. Residues: CASRAGTGRNTGELFF.

The chain links TRBV24-1 to TRBJ2-2, with D perhaps TRBD2 (6 bases). The CDR3 has 15 amino acids. With 9 bases removed from V and 1 base from J, the gap between germline ends came to 14 bases. CDR1 is KGHDR and CDR2 is SFDVKD in the germline V gene. The CDR3 bases are TGTGCCACCGCACCCCCCGGGGGGAACACCGGGGAGCTGTTTTTT. As protein: CATAPPGGNTGELFF.

The CDR3 DNA reads as TGTGCCAGTAGTATTAAGGGAGGGGGCTCTGGGGCCAACGTCCTGACTTTC. It codes for CASSIKGGGSGANVLTF. The V and J genes are TRBV19 and TRBJ2-6, with a weak D call TRBD2 (7 bases). The germline V and J ends were trimmed by 3 bases and 0 bases, with 12 bases remaining between them. This CDR3 has 17 residues. Germline loops: CDR1 LNHDA, CDR2 SQIVND (reference sequence).

CDR3 nucleotides: TGTGCCAGTAGTACCACAGGGGATGCCGAAAAACTGTTTTTT. As protein: CASSTTGDAEKLFF. V is TRBV19 and J is TRBJ1-4; 7 nucleotides match TRBD1. The germline V gene encodes CDR1 LNHDA and CDR2 SQIVND (reference sequence). The CDR3 covers 14 residues. With V trimmed by 4 bases and J by 8 bases, 7 bases remained unmatched.